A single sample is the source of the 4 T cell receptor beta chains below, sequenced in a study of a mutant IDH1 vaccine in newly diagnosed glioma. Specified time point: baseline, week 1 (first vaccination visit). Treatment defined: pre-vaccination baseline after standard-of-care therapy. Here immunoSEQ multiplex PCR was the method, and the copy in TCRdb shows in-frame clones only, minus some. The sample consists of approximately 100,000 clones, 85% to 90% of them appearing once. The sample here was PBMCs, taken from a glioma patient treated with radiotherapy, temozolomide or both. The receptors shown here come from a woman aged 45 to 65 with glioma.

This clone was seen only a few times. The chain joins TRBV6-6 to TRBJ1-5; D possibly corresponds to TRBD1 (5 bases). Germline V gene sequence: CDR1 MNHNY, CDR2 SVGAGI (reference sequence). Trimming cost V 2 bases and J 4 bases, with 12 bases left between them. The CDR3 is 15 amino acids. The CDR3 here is CASSYPPQENQPQHF. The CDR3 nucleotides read TGTGCCAGCAGTTACCCACCACAGGAAAATCAGCCCCAGCATTTT.

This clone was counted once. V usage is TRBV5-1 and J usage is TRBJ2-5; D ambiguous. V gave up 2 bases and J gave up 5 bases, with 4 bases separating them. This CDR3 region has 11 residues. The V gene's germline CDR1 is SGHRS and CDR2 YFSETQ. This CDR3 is CASSFGETQYF. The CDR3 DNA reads TGCGCCAGCAGCTTCGGCGAGACCCAGTACTTC.

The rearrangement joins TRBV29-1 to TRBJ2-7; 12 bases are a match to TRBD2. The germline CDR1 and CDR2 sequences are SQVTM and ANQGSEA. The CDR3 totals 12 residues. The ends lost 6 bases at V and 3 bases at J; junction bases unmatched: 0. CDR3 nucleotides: TGCAGCGTGGGACTAGCGGGCTACGAGCAGTACTTC. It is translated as CSVGLAGYEQYF.

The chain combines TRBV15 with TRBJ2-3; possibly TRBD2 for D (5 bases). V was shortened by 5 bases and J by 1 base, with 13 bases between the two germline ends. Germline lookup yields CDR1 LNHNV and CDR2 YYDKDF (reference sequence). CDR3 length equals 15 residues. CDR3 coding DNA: TGTGCCACCAGCCGGGGTGACCTGGGCACAGATACGCAGTATTTT. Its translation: CATSRGDLGTDTQYF.